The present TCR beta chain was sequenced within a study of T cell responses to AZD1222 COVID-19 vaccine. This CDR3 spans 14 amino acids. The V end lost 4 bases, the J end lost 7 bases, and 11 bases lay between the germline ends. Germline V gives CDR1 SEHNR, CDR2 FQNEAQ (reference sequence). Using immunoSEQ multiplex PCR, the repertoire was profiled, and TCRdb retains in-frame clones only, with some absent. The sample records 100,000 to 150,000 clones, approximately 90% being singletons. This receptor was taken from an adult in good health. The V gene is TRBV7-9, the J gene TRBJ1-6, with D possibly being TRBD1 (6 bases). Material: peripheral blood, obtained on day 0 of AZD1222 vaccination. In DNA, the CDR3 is TGTGCCAGCAGCTCCACAGGGAGAAATTCACCCCTCCACTTT. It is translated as CASSSTGRNSPLHF.